These T cell receptor beta chains were read from a single sample in a study of blood T cell repertoires in COVID-19. Sequencing used immunoSEQ multiplex PCR; TCRdb keeps in-frame clones, though not all of them. In the table there are 270,000 or so clones, roughly 89% of which are singletons. Input material: peripheral blood. The source is a woman in her 30s with active or convalescent COVID-19. Each CDR3 is given with its conserved first and last residue. A D gene is named only where the DNA matches it firmly. The listing skips clone size in some rows; elsewhere it reads once, few, many or a size class.

TRBV9,once,TRBJ1-2,TRBD1,TGTGCCAGCAGCGTAGCTGAGGGGGCGGGGTATGGCTACACCTTC,CASSVAEGAGYGYTF
TRBV4-3,NA,TRBJ1-2,TRBD1,TGCGCCAGCAGCCAGTCTACAGGGGTTCCTTACTATGGCTACACCTTC,CASSQSTGVPYYGYTF
TRBV6-1,NA,TRBJ2-3,TRBD2,TGTGCCAGCAGTGAACTTAGCGGGGGGGCCTCAGATACGCAGTATTTT,CASSELSGGASDTQYF
TRBV15,NA,TRBJ1-4,TRBD1,TGTGCCACCAGCAGAGAACAGGGGGCATTAGGTGAAAAACTGTTTTTT,CATSREQGALGEKLFF
TRBV5-1,NA,TRBJ1-2,NA,TGCGCCAGCAGCTTGGGGGGCGTTAACTATGGCTACACCTTC,CASSLGGVNYGYTF
TRBV28,once,TRBJ2-1,TRBD2,TGTGCCAGCAGTAAAAGCGGGGGGGCCGCGTACAATGAGCAGTTCTTC,CASSKSGGAAYNEQFF
TRBV6-2/TRBV6-3,NA,TRBJ1-6,NA,TGTGCCAGCAGTTCCGCCGGGGGATATAATTCACCCCTCCACTTT,CASSSAGGYNSPLHF
TRBV28,NA,TRBJ2-5,TRBD2,TGTGCCAGCAGTTCCGGGGGGGCCCAAGAGACCCAGTACTTC,CASSSGGAQETQYF
TRBV2,few,TRBJ1-2,NA,TGTGCCAGCAGTGAAACCCAGGGTCGAGCTAACTATGGCTACACCTTC,CASSETQGRANYGYTF
TRBV5-1,NA,TRBJ1-2,NA,TGCGCCAGCAGCTCACTCGCCGGACACCTTAACTATGGCTACACCTTC,CASSSLAGHLNYGYTF
TRBV19,NA,TRBJ2-7,NA,TGTGCCAGTAGCTCCGTGGGGGGGGCGCTCTACGAGCAGTACTTC,CASSSVGGALYEQYF
TRBV12-3/TRBV12-4,few,TRBJ1-2,NA,TGTGCCAGCAGTTTAGGCAGCTATGGCTACACCTTC,CASSLGSYGYTF
TRBV9,NA,TRBJ2-5,TRBD1,TGTGCCAGCAGCGTAGATGGGACAGGCCAAGAGACCCAGTACTTC,CASSVDGTGQETQYF
TRBV28,few,TRBJ1-6,NA,TGTGCCAGCAGTTTATCATTTTCACCCCTCCACTTT,CASSLSFSPLHF
TRBV24-1,once,TRBJ1-3,NA,TGTGCCACCGGGGCCAGGATTGACGCTGGGGGGTTTTCCTCTGGAAACACCATATATTTT,CATGARIDAGGFSSGNTIYF
TRBV7-2,NA,TRBJ1-2,TRBD1,TGTGCCAGCAGCCCAGGGACAGGGAACGTCTATGGCTACACCTTC,CASSPGTGNVYGYTF
TRBV28,NA,TRBJ2-5,TRBD2,TGTGCCAGCAGTCCACTAGCGGGGGGCCACCGGGAGACCCAGTACTTC,CASSPLAGGHRETQYF
TRBV5-8,NA,TRBJ1-5,NA,TGTGCCAGCAGCTTGGGGACGGGGTTAGGCAATCAGCCCCAGCATTTT,CASSLGTGLGNQPQHF
TRBV5-1,few,TRBJ2-3,NA,TGCGCCAGCAGCTCAGTCCCTAGCACAGATACGCAGTATTTT,CASSSVPSTDTQYF
TRBV5-1,NA,TRBJ2-5,TRBD2,TGCGCCAGCAGCGCGGACGGGGGGGAGACCCAGTACTTC,CASSADGGETQYF
TRBV5-1,NA,TRBJ2-7,NA,TGCGCCAGCAGCTTTGGCCGGAGCTCCTACGAGCAGTACTTC,CASSFGRSSYEQYF
TRBV19,once,TRBJ1-6,TRBD1,TGTGCCAGTGAGGGACAGGGTAATTCACCCCTCCACTTT,CASEGQGNSPLHF
TRBV15,once,TRBJ1-2,NA,TGTGCCACCAGCAGAGACAGGCAAGGCTACACCTTC,CATSRDRQGYTF
TRBV4-2,NA,TRBJ2-1,TRBD2,TGTGCCAGCAGCCACGTTAGCGGGGGGGCCGTCAATGAGCAGTTCTTC,CASSHVSGGAVNEQFF
TRBV7-2,NA,TRBJ1-6,NA,TGTGCCAGCAGCTTAGCGGGGGGTTTGTATTCACCCCTCCACTTT,CASSLAGGLYSPLHF
TRBV3-1/TRBV3-2,NA,TRBJ1-4,NA,TGTGCCAGCAGCCTAGGACAGCTCAATGAAAAACTGTTTTTT,CASSLGQLNEKLFF
TRBV27,NA,TRBJ2-3,TRBD2,TGTGCCAGCAGCCCTAGCGGGGGGGCTGGGTTGATAGATACGCAGTATTTT,CASSPSGGAGLIDTQYF
TRBV6-5,few,TRBJ1-3,TRBD1,TGTGCCAGCAGGAAGGACAGGGGGGGAAACACCATATATTTT,CASRKDRGGNTIYF
TRBV27,NA,TRBJ1-1,TRBD1,TGTGCCAGCAGTCCTCGACAGGGGCCCACTGAAGCTTTCTTT,CASSPRQGPTEAFF
TRBV6-5,NA,TRBJ1-1,NA,TGTGCCAGCAGTTACTCGGCAGGCGGGGACACTGAAGCTTTCTTT,CASSYSAGGDTEAFF
TRBV6-5,NA,TRBJ1-4,TRBD1,TGTGCCAGCAGTTCCGAGTACAGGGGGCCTTTGTTTTTT,CASSSEYRGPLFF
TRBV9,once,TRBJ2-3,TRBD1,TGTGCCAGCAGTCGGACAGGGCCGAGCACAGATACGCAGTATTTT,CASSRTGPSTDTQYF
TRBV27,NA,TRBJ1-6,NA,TGTGCCAGCAGTTTAAGGGACAACTCCAAGGGGTCACCCCTCCACTTT,CASSLRDNSKGSPLHF
TRBV6-5,NA,TRBJ2-7,TRBD2,TGTGCCAGCAGGCAAGGGACTAGCGCCTCCGGGCAGTACTTC,CASRQGTSASGQYF
TRBV30,NA,TRBJ1-6,TRBD1,TGTGCCTGGAGAGCGGGACAGGTGAATTCACCCCTCCACTTT,CAWRAGQVNSPLHF
TRBV6-5,NA,TRBJ2-5,TRBD2,TGTGCCAGCACACGGGCCGGGGGGGCGAAGGAGACCCAGTACTTC,CASTRAGGAKETQYF
TRBV7-8,once,TRBJ2-7,TRBD1,TGTGCCAGCAGCTGGGGACAGGGGGACTACGAGCAGTACTTC,CASSWGQGDYEQYF
TRBV5-1,once,TRBJ2-1,TRBD2,TGCGCCAGCAGCGGGGGAAGCGGGGGCCTCTACAATGAGCAGTTCTTC,CASSGGSGGLYNEQFF
TRBV18,few,TRBJ1-2,TRBD1,TGTGCCAGCTCGGCGACAGGGGTCGCGGGAGGCTACACCTTC,CASSATGVAGGYTF
TRBV4-3,NA,TRBJ1-4,NA,TGCGCCAGCAGCCAAAACCCTACAGGGTTCGGTGAAAAACTGTTTTTT,CASSQNPTGFGEKLFF
TRBV7-9,NA,TRBJ2-3,TRBD1,TGTGCCAGCAGCTTAGGGGGGATGAGGACAGGGGTGACAGATACGCAGTATTTT,CASSLGGMRTGVTDTQYF
TRBV7-2,NA,TRBJ2-5,TRBD2,TGTGCCAGCAGCTTACCGGGGGGGGAGACCCAGTACTTC,CASSLPGGETQYF
TRBV11-2,NA,TRBJ1-1,NA,TGTGCCAGCAGCTTAGTATTGTCCACAGGTGCTTTCTTT,CASSLVLSTGAFF
TRBV9,NA,TRBJ2-1,TRBD2,TGTGCCAGCAGTCCACTAGCGGGGGGGCCGGAGGAGCAGTTCTTC,CASSPLAGGPEEQFF
TRBV2,once,TRBJ2-7,TRBD1,TGTGCCAGCAGGGACAGGGGTTTGTCCTACGAGCAGTACTTC,CASRDRGLSYEQYF
TRBV18,NA,TRBJ2-3,TRBD2,TGTGCCAGCTCACCTAGCGGGGGGAGCACAGATACGCAGTATTTT,CASSPSGGSTDTQYF
TRBV7-2,once,TRBJ1-1,NA,TGTGCCAGCAGCTTAAATGATGTCAGGCGAGCGGGGGGAGCTTTCTTT,CASSLNDVRRAGGAFF
TRBV28,NA,TRBJ2-5,TRBD1,TGTGCCAGCAGTTCCCGGGACAGGGGGCAAGAGACCCAGTACTTC,CASSSRDRGQETQYF
TRBV3-1/TRBV3-2,NA,TRBJ2-1,NA,TGTGCCAGCAGCCAGATTCGGGGGAAGACCTACAATGAGCAGTTCTTC,CASSQIRGKTYNEQFF
TRBV28,NA,TRBJ1-2,TRBD1,TGTGCCAGCTGCCCGACAGGGCTCGTCTCCAGGGGCTACACCTTC,CASCPTGLVSRGYTF
TRBV4-3,NA,TRBJ1-1,TRBD1,TGCGCCAGCAGCCAGGGGACAGGGTTCTCTGAAGCTTTCTTT,CASSQGTGFSEAFF
TRBV3-1/TRBV3-2,NA,TRBJ1-5,NA,TGTGCCAGCAGCCCAACCGGACAGAACAATCAGCCCCAGCATTTT,CASSPTGQNNQPQHF
TRBV19,NA,TRBJ2-7,NA,TGTGCCAGTAGTTACGCGGGGGCTGGGTACGAGCAGTACTTC,CASSYAGAGYEQYF
TRBV14,NA,TRBJ1-2,NA,TGTGCCAGCAGCCAATTACTACGGACAGAAATGTATGGCTACACCTTC,CASSQLLRTEMYGYTF